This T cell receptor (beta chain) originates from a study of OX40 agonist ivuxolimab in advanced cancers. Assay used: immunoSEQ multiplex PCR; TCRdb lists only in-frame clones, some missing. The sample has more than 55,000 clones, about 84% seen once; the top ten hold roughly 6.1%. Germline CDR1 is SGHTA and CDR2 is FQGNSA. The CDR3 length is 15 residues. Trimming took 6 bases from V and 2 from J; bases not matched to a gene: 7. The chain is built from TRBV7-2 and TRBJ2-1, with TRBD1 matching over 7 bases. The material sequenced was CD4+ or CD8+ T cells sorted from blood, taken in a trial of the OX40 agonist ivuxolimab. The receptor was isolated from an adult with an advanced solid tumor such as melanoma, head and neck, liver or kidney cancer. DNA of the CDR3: TGTGCCAGCAGTACCACAGGGGAGCCCTACAATGAGCAGTTCTTC. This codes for CASSTTGEPYNEQFF. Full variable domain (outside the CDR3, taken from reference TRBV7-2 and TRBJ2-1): GAGVSQSPSNKVTEKGKDVELRCDPISGHTALYWYRQSLGQGLEFLIYFQGNSAPDKSGLPSDRFSAERTGGSVSTLTIQRTQQEDSAVYLCASSTTGEPYNEQFFGPGTRLTVL.